Each of the 24 T cell receptor beta chains below was sequenced from the same sample in a study of blood T cell repertoires in COVID-19. The assay was immunoSEQ multiplex PCR, and TCRdb's table has in-frame clones only and misses some. Among about 240,000 clones listed, around 81% were seen once. The sequencing sample was made of peripheral blood. The receptors were sampled from a woman aged 55 to 70 with active or convalescent COVID-19.

This clone was detected many times. The chain uses TRBV30 and TRBJ2-1; 8 bases map to TRBD1. V shed 7 bases, J shed 9 bases, and the junction held 11 bases outside the gene matches. This CDR3 is built from 13 residues. CDR1 is GTSNPN and CDR2 is SVGIG in the germline V gene (reference sequence). The CDR3 DNA is TGTGCCTTCGGACAGGGCGAGTGGAGTGAGCAGTTCTTC. Amino acids: CAFGQGEWSEQFF.

The V call is TRBV5-7, the J call TRBJ1-4; 12 positions match TRBD1. TRBV5-7 is classed as an ORF, of uncertain function. The CDR3 consists of 16 residues. With V trimmed by 2 bases and J by 8 bases, 7 bases remained unmatched. CDR3 in amino acids: CASSLYWDRGREKLFF. The CDR3 DNA is TGTGCCAGCAGCTTATATTGGGACAGGGGGCGCGAAAAACTGTTTTTT.

The chain links TRBV10-3 to TRBJ1-5; 9 nucleotides match TRBD1. The CDR3 sequence is 15 residues long. V gave up 4 bases and J gave up 1 base; unmatched junction bases: 2. CDR1 is ENHRY and CDR2 is SYGVKD in the germline V gene. The CDR3 loop is CAISADRGSNQPQHF. CDR3 nucleotide sequence: TGTGCCATCAGTGCAGACAGGGGGAGCAATCAGCCCCAGCATTTT.

The chain employs TRBV2 and TRBJ1-5; D remains unclear. V was pared by 7 bases and J by 0 bases, with 13 bases between. This CDR3 region has 15 residues. The germline gives CDR1 SNHLY, CDR2 FYNNEI. In nucleotides, the CDR3 is TGTGCCAGCATTCAGACGGAGCATAGCAATCAGCCCCAGCATTTT. Amino acid sequence: CASIQTEHSNQPQHF.

On this clone: The same CDR3 is also encoded by other DNA sequences in this sample. This rearrangement joins TRBV5-4 to TRBJ2-3; 8 bases are a match to TRBD2. Germline V gene sequence: CDR1 SGHNT, CDR2 YYREEE (reference sequence). V was clipped by 2 bases and J by 4 bases; unmatched bases: 3. The CDR3 loop spans 14 amino acids. This CDR3 is CASSLAGVADTQYF. DNA of the CDR3: TGTGCCAGCAGCTTAGCGGGAGTGGCAGATACGCAGTATTTT. The entire variable domain, with the rest obtained from reference TRBV5-4 and TRBJ2-3, is as follows: ETGVTQSPTHLIKTRGQQVTLRCSSQSGHNTVSWYQQALGQGPQFIFQYYREEENGRGNFPPRFSGLQFPNYSSELNVNALELDDSALYLCASSLAGVADTQYFGPGTRLTVL.

The rearrangement joins TRBV5-1 to TRBJ1-5; no clear D gene. With 5 bases removed from V and 4 bases from J, the gap between germline ends came to 10 bases. The CDR3 totals 13 residues. Per germline, CDR1 SGHRS and CDR2 YFSETQ. The CDR3 DNA reads as TGCGCCAGCAGAAGAGAACCGAATCAGCCCCAGCATTTT. This codes for CASRREPNQPQHF.

The V call is TRBV2, the J call TRBJ2-1; D gene uncertain. The V end was cut by 7 bases, the J end by 0 bases, with 10 bases between. The CDR3 loop spans 14 amino acids. Germline V lookup: CDR1 SNHLY, CDR2 FYNNEI. The CDR3 sequence: CASIPSGSYNEQFF. As DNA, the CDR3 is TGTGCCAGCATTCCTTCGGGCTCCTACAATGAGCAGTTCTTC.

The gene calls are TRBV10-3 and TRBJ2-7, with TRBD1 matching 8 bases. Losses at the gene ends were 0 bases for V and 6 bases for J; bases not matched to a gene: 13. The CDR3 length is 17 residues. From germline, CDR1 is ENHRY and CDR2 SYGVKD. The CDR3 here is CAISESNTRGQVGEQYF. Written as DNA, the CDR3 is TGTGCCATCAGTGAGTCGAATACCCGGGGACAGGTGGGCGAGCAGTACTTC.

The CDR3 bases are TGTGCCTCTCTAAGCGGGGCTAACTATGGCTACACCTTC. The encoded protein is CASLSGANYGYTF. V and J are TRBV12-3 or TRBV12-4 and TRBJ1-2, with D uncertain. This CDR3 spans 13 amino acids. Trimming shortened V by 11 bases and J by 0 bases, and 13 bases separated the two germline ends.

This clone was counted once. The identical CDR3 is also encoded by other nucleotide sequences in the sample. The V and J genes are TRBV5-1 and TRBJ2-1, with a tentative D call TRBD2 (5 bases). V gave up 2 bases and J gave up 7 bases, with 7 bases separating them. This CDR3 contains 12 residues. Germline V gene lookup returns CDR1 SGHRS and CDR2 YFSETQ. The CDR3 loop is CASSFRGNEQFF. In nucleotides, the CDR3 is TGCGCCAGCAGCTTCAGAGGGAATGAGCAGTTCTTC.

The chain has TRBV27 and TRBJ2-7; 12 bases fit TRBD2. Germline lookup yields CDR1 MNHEY and CDR2 SMNVEV (reference sequence). This CDR3 spans 16 amino acids. V lost 5 bases to trimming and J lost 6 bases; unmatched junction nucleotides: 11. CDR3 bases: TGTGCCAGCAGTCCCCCGACTAGCGGGAGAGGGTGCGAGCAGTACTTC. Translating gives CASSPPTSGRGCEQYF.

The rearrangement joins TRBV7-3 to TRBJ1-6; D is unresolved. Germline CDR1 reads SGHTA; CDR2 reads FQGTGA. This CDR3 spans 14 amino acids. V dropped 2 bases and J dropped 6 bases, with 8 bases sitting between them. The CDR3 DNA is TGTGCCAGCAGCTTATTGGCAGTTAATTCACCCCTCCACTTT. Translation: CASSLLAVNSPLHF.

The J gene is TRBJ1-2, the V gene TRBV6-5; D possibly corresponds to TRBD1 (5 bases). The germline CDR1 and CDR2 sequences are MNHEY and SVGAGI. Trimming pared 8 bases from V and 8 bases from J, leaving 24 bases between. This CDR3 contains 15 residues. This chain's CDR3 is CASSAEGSRRVGYTF. The CDR3 DNA reads as TGTGCCAGCTCTGCGGAGGGGTCGAGGAGAGTAGGCTACACCTTC.

The chain uses TRBV19 and TRBJ2-1; 10 bases line up with TRBD2. The length of the CDR3 is 17 residues. The germline gives CDR1 LNHDA, CDR2 SQIVND (reference sequence). Losses at the gene ends were 0 bases for V and 5 bases for J; bases not matched to a gene: 7. CDR3: CASSIDLTSGANNEQFF. CDR3 sequence (DNA): TGTGCCAGTAGTATAGATCTCACTAGCGGGGCAAACAATGAGCAGTTCTTC.

The gene calls are TRBV28 and TRBJ1-2, with D unresolved. Germline lookup yields CDR1 MDHEN and CDR2 SYDVKM. This CDR3 region has 14 residues. V gave up 3 bases and J gave up 5 bases, with 13 bases separating them. The CDR3 DNA is TGTGCCAGCAGTTTTGCGGGCGGGCATTATGGCTACACCTTC. Encoded protein: CASSFAGGHYGYTF.

This chain connects TRBV6-1 to TRBJ2-7; the D is unclear. The CDR3 is 14 residues long. Germline CDR1 is MNHNS and CDR2 is SASEGT. V was clipped by 1 base and J by 3 bases, with 10 bases between them. As DNA, the CDR3 is TGTGCCAGCAGTGAAGTCCCGGTACTCTACGAGCAGTACGTC. Translated: CASSEVPVLYEQYV.

This clone was observed once. The V call is TRBV19, the J call TRBJ2-5; TRBD2 matches 7 bases. The CDR3 spans 14 residues. V lost 9 bases, J lost 5 bases, and 12 bases stayed unmatched. Per the germline V gene, CDR1 is LNHDA and CDR2 is SQIVND (reference sequence). In DNA form, the CDR3 reads TGTGCCAGCCGTCCCGGGACTACGGGCGAGACCCAGTACTTC. Encoded protein: CASRPGTTGETQYF.

This clone was detected once. V gene TRBV5-1 combines with J gene TRBJ1-6, with 7 bases matching TRBD1. Looked up from germline, CDR1 is SGHRS and CDR2 is YFSETQ. V dropped 4 bases and J dropped 6; count of bases not matched to a gene: 7. The CDR3 is made up of 15 amino acids. In nucleotides, the CDR3 is TGCGCCAGCAGCACAAGACAGGGTCCTAATTCACCCCTCCACTTT. Translating it yields CASSTRQGPNSPLHF.

The chain joins TRBV9 to TRBJ2-5; 7 bases line up with TRBD1. The germline CDR1 and CDR2 sequences are SGDLS and YYNGEE. The CDR3 has 15 amino acids. The J segment lost 2 bases and the V segment lost 4 bases, leaving 8 bases of the junction unmatched. The CDR3 protein is CASSRHPDRQETQYF. Written as DNA, the CDR3 is TGTGCCAGCAGCAGGCACCCGGACAGGCAAGAGACCCAGTACTTC.

The chain couples TRBV7-2 to TRBJ2-5; 7 nucleotides agree with TRBD2. The CDR3 is 17 amino acids. V was pared by 5 bases and J by 1 base, with 13 bases of the junction left unmatched. The V gene's germline CDR1 is SGHTA and CDR2 FQGNSA. The CDR3 DNA reads as TGTGCCAGCAGCATCACCCCGTGGGAGGGGAGCCAAGAGACCCAGTACTTC. Translated, it gives CASSITPWEGSQETQYF.

The chain combines TRBV24-1 with TRBJ2-7; 8 bases align to TRBD1. The V and J ends lost 10 bases and 7 bases, in that order; junction bases with no gene match: 5. CDR1 and CDR2 from the germline V gene are KGHDR and SFDVKD. The CDR3 has 11 residues. The CDR3 is CATLRDREQYF. In nucleotides, the CDR3 is TGTGCCACGTTACGGGACAGGGAGCAGTACTTC.

The J gene is TRBJ2-6, the V gene TRBV11-2; a possible D gene is TRBD1 (6 bases). V gave up 3 bases and J gave up 0 bases, with 18 bases separating them. Germline loops: CDR1 SGHAT, CDR2 FQNNGV. There are 19 residues in the CDR3. The CDR3 is CASSLDSGTWSSGANVLTF. The CDR3 coding sequence is TGTGCCAGCAGCTTGGATTCCGGGACATGGAGCTCTGGGGCCAACGTCCTGACTTTC.

The chain links TRBV18 to TRBJ2-2; no firm D call. Per germline, CDR1 KGHSH and CDR2 LQKENI. The V end lost 2 bases, the J end lost 0 bases, and 7 bases lay between the germline ends. The CDR3 sequence is 15 residues long. CDR3 loop: CASSPIQTNTGELFF. In DNA, the CDR3 is TGTGCCAGCTCACCAATCCAAACGAACACCGGGGAGCTGTTTTTT.

As concerns this clone: Other DNA sequences in this specimen translate into the identical CDR3. The J gene is TRBJ1-4, the V gene TRBV5-1, with TRBD1 matching over 10 bases. Germline V gene lookup returns CDR1 SGHRS and CDR2 YFSETQ. The CDR3 is made up of 14 amino acids. The V gene end was trimmed by 3 bases and the J gene end by 8 bases; junction bases not matched to a gene: 4. The CDR3 region is CASSWGQGREKLFF. For the CDR3, the DNA is TGCGCCAGCAGCTGGGGACAGGGGCGAGAAAAACTGTTTTTT.